This T cell receptor (beta chain) was recovered during a study of blood T cell repertoires in COVID-19. Study context: The origin of the acute and convalescent COVID-19 samples was the United States, Italy and Spain. In each case, the material was cDNA or gDNA derived from T cells, B-cell-depleted T cells, or PBMCs.

CDR3 length: 14 amino acids. Germline CDR1 reads MNHEY; CDR2 reads SVGAGI. The V gene end was trimmed by 6 bases and the J gene end by 5 bases; junction bases not matched to a gene: 5. Authors' data handling: Cell counts per sample came from amplifying reference gene primers. Clones were read by immunoSEQ multiplex PCR, and TCRdb kept only the in-frame ones, dropping some. V, J and clone size were drawn from that table, and D and trimming were deduced from the DNA. The data show 80,000 to 100,000 clones, roughly 85% seen once. The V call is TRBV6-5, the J call TRBJ1-4; 8 nucleotides align to TRBD1. The sample was peripheral blood. This sequence was found in a man in his sixties or seventies with acute or convalescent COVID-19. The CDR3 coding sequence is TGTGCCAGCAGACCGGACAGGGAAAATGAAAAACTGTTTTTT. Translated: CASRPDRENEKLFF.